This T cell receptor (beta chain) was recovered during a study of T cells after yellow fever vaccination. Overall study results and limits: Primary-vaccination clones mostly resurfaced post-booster (96% CD4, more than 85% CD8).

Concerning this clonotype: As yet, its antigen is unknown.

As TCR cDNA was made by 5'RACE template switching, a universal primer site and UMIs were added. TCRdb reanalysed the 5' RACE reads using MiXCR and keeps one entry per CDR3 protein. Of 200,000 to 300,000 distinct CDR3 sequences listed, 10% to 15% are singletons. This TCR was sampled from a man aged 25-40 years who received the YFV17D yellow fever vaccine. The specimen was CD4+ T cells sorted from PBMCs, collected 45 days after the yellow fever booster vaccination.

In DNA, the CDR3 is TGCGCCAGCAGCTTAAACGGGGGGATCAATGAGCAGTTCTTC. Protein product: CASSLNGGINEQFF. The chain couples TRBV5-1 to TRBJ2-1; 7 nucleotides match TRBD2. Germline values: CDR1 SGHRS, CDR2 YFSETQ. V was clipped by 2 bases and J by 6 bases; unmatched bases: 5. The CDR3 totals 14 residues.